The clone carrying this T cell receptor (beta chain) was counted at least ten times. This specimen belongs to a study of T cells in Graves' hyperthyroidism and ophthalmopathy. The CDR3 is 11 amino acids. V was cut by 4 bases and J by 7 bases, with 7 bases left in between. Germline V CDR1 and CDR2: SGHAT, FQNNGV. RNA transcripts provided the source from which TCR beta CDR3 regions were amplified. Researchers ran a first-round RT-PCR on the TCR CDR3 using the HTBI primer set. TCRdb processed the multiplex PCR reads anew with MiXCR; each CDR3 protein has one entry. The sample includes over 300,000 distinct CDR3 sequences, approximately 14% seen only once; the top ten take 9.5% to 12%.

The chain couples TRBV11-2 to TRBJ1-1, with D tentatively TRBD1 (5 bases). The clonotype was recovered from a woman aged 55-70 years with Graves' hyperthyroidism. Sequences were obtained from blood. The CDR3 sequence: CASSSGVEAFF. CDR3 sequence (DNA): TGTGCCAGCAGCTCGGGGGTTGAAGCTTTCTTT.